This passage covers 15 T cell receptor beta chains from one sample sequenced in a study of T cell responses to AZD1222 COVID-19 vaccine. Using immunoSEQ multiplex PCR, the repertoire was profiled, and TCRdb retains in-frame clones only, with some absent. This table has under 200,000 clones, 94% appearing once. The sequencing here drew on peripheral blood, taken on day 0 of AZD1222 vaccination. These receptors were obtained from an adult in good health.

The chain employs TRBV5-1 and TRBJ2-3; 16 positions match TRBD2. CDR1 and CDR2 from the germline V gene are SGHRS and YFSETQ. CDR3 length: 19 amino acids. V shed 4 bases, J shed 1 base, and the junction held 9 bases outside the gene matches. The CDR3 DNA is TGCGCCAGCAGCCCGGGACTAGCGGGAGGGCCGTCTGGCACAGATACGCAGTATTTT. This codes for CASSPGLAGGPSGTDTQYF. The full variable domain, with the rest looked up from reference TRBV5-1 and TRBJ2-3, is KAGVTQTPRYLIKTRGQQVTLSCSPISGHRSVSWYQQTPGQGLQFLFEYFSETQRNKGNFPGRFSGRQFSNSRSEMNVSTLELGDSALYLCASSPGLAGGPSGTDTQYFGPGTRLTVL.

To note about this clone: At one boundary the junction diverges from the germline segment, which might be a read error. This chain connects TRBV12-3 or TRBV12-4 to TRBJ1-6; 7 nucleotides align to TRBD1. The CDR3 has 12 amino acids. In nucleotides, the CDR3 is TGTGCCAGCAGTTTAGGGGACAGTTACGTAAGATTT. It encodes CASSLGDSYVRF.

V and J are TRBV6-4 and TRBJ2-2; 9 positions match TRBD2. The CDR3 is 15 amino acids. Germline assignment: CDR1 MRHNA and CDR2 SNTAGT. With V trimmed by 3 bases and J by 4 bases, 3 bases remained unmatched. CDR3 sequence: CASSEIAGVTGELFF. In DNA, the CDR3 is TGTGCCAGCAGTGAGATAGCGGGAGTCACCGGGGAGCTGTTTTTT.

This clone was picked up a small number of times. The V call is TRBV27, the J call TRBJ1-5, with 7 bases lining up with TRBD1. The CDR3 has 13 residues. The V gene end was trimmed by 6 bases and the J gene end by 4 bases; junction bases not matched to a gene: 3. In germline, CDR1 is MNHEY, CDR2 SMNVEV (reference sequence). This CDR3 is CASRTGNNQPQHF. The CDR3 nucleotides are TGTGCCAGCAGGACAGGGAATAATCAGCCCCAGCATTTT.

The V and J genes are TRBV7-9 and TRBJ1-1, with D possibly TRBD1 on 5 matching bases. Germline values: CDR1 SEHNR, CDR2 FQNEAQ (reference sequence). V dropped 7 bases and J dropped 4 bases, with 13 bases sitting between them. The CDR3 sequence is 13 residues long. The CDR3 sequence is CASTRDGGTEAFF. Written as DNA, the CDR3 is TGTGCCAGCACCCGGGACGGAGGCACTGAAGCTTTCTTT.

The chain combines TRBV3-1 (or the pseudogene TRBV3-2) with TRBJ1-1; TRBD1 is a possible D gene (5 bases). CDR1 is LGHDT, CDR2 YNNKEL, per germline (reference sequence). The CDR3 spans 13 residues. The V gene lost 4 bases and the J gene lost 4 bases, with 10 bases spanning the gap. CDR3 sequence: CASSPDSLTEAFF. DNA for the CDR3: TGTGCCAGCAGCCCAGACAGTCTCACTGAAGCTTTCTTT.

This chain connects TRBV5-4 to TRBJ1-2; tentative D call: TRBD1 (5 bases). V was pared by 4 bases and J by 0 bases, with 13 bases between. CDR1 is SGHNT, CDR2 YYREEE, per germline (reference sequence). The CDR3 is 15 amino acids. CDR3 bases: TGTGCCAGCAGCCCGCAGGGAGCGGCTAACTATGGCTACACCTTC. Protein product: CASSPQGAANYGYTF.

The chain uses TRBV27 and TRBJ2-2, with 7 nucleotides matching TRBD1. V shed 3 bases and J 6 bases; nucleotides not matched to a gene: 7. CDR3 length: 15 amino acids. Germline assignment: CDR1 MNHEY and CDR2 SMNVEV (reference sequence). The CDR3 protein is CASSFRQGSAGELFF. CDR3 sequence (DNA): TGTGCCAGCAGTTTCCGACAGGGATCGGCCGGGGAGCTGTTTTTT.

The J gene is TRBJ2-7, the V gene TRBV5-4; 10 bases are shared with TRBD1. This CDR3 contains 15 residues. Germline trimming cut 5 bases from V and 2 bases from J; bases unmatched to any gene: 7. Germline V gives CDR1 SGHNT, CDR2 YYREEE (reference sequence). CDR3 bases: TGTGCCAGCAGGCCAGACAGGGGGCCGACCTACGAGCAGTACTTC. It is translated as CASRPDRGPTYEQYF. Full variable domain (missing parts from reference TRBV5-4 and TRBJ2-7): ETGVTQSPTHLIKTRGQQVTLRCSSQSGHNTVSWYQQALGQGPQFIFQYYREEENGRGNFPPRFSGLQFPNYSSELNVNALELDDSALYLCASRPDRGPTYEQYFGPGTRLTVT.

This clone was seen just once. This chain joins TRBV28 and TRBJ1-1; the D is unclear. Germline CDR1 is MDHEN and CDR2 is SYDVKM. The CDR3 runs to 12 residues. The ends were cut back, 2 bases at V and 10 bases at J, with 11 bases in the middle. The CDR3 sequence: CASSLRWSGAFF. The DNA of the CDR3 is TGTGCCAGCAGTTTAAGGTGGTCGGGAGCTTTCTTT.

The chain has TRBV6-6 and TRBJ1-1; D is undetermined. Germline CDR1 is MNHNY and CDR2 is SVGAGI (reference sequence). CDR3 size: 14 residues. Trimming pared 2 bases from V and 0 bases from J, leaving 7 bases between. The CDR3 loop is CASSYPTLNTEAFF. CDR3 nucleotide sequence: TGTGCCAGCAGTTACCCAACTCTGAACACTGAAGCTTTCTTT.

The genes are TRBV2 and TRBJ2-7, with 8 bases matching TRBD1. The V gene's germline CDR1 is SNHLY and CDR2 FYNNEI. V gave up 1 base and J gave up 2 bases; unmatched junction bases: 4. This CDR3 region has 15 residues. The DNA of the CDR3 is TGTGCCAGCAGTGAAGGGACAGGGCTCCCCTACGAGCAGTACTTC. The encoded protein is CASSEGTGLPYEQYF.

The chain combines TRBV7-2 with TRBJ2-3; the D is unclear. The CDR3 totals 16 residues. Germline V lookup: CDR1 SGHTA, CDR2 FQGNSA. Trimming removed 7 bases from V and 2 bases from J, with 19 bases in between. Here the CDR3 reads CASTQTAGAFTDTQYF. The CDR3 DNA follows: TGTGCCAGCACCCAGACGGCCGGAGCGTTCACAGATACGCAGTATTTT.

V and J are TRBV7-9 and TRBJ1-6; the match to TRBD1 covers 10 bases. V trimming: 1 base; J trimming: 2 bases; junction bases outside the gene matches: 5. Looked up from germline, CDR1 is SEHNR and CDR2 is FQNEAQ (reference sequence). The CDR3 contains 18 residues. The DNA for the CDR3 is TGTGCCAGCAGCTTAGGTGACAGGGGGCACACCTATAATTCACCCCTCCACTTT. It specifies CASSLGDRGHTYNSPLHF.

This clone was counted a few times. This chain connects TRBV10-3 to TRBJ1-5; D is possibly TRBD1 (5 bases). V was cut by 2 bases and J by 2 bases, with 10 bases left in between. Germline assignment: CDR1 ENHRY and CDR2 SYGVKD. The CDR3 is made up of 15 amino acids. This CDR3 reads CAISEGQGGNQPQHF. In DNA form, the CDR3 reads TGTGCCATCAGTGAGGGCCAGGGTGGCAATCAGCCCCAGCATTTT.